Following are 28 T cell receptor beta chains from one sample sequenced in a study of molecular identifiers for immune sequencing clone quantification listed by TCRdb under 2018. The library was prepared using PCR. TCRdb records NextSeq 500 as the sequencer. The raw public data were reprocessed by TCRdb itself: fastp quality trimming at Q25, MiXCR clonotype calling, in-frame beta chains only. Every CDR3 protein is listed once, alongside the most common genes and DNA of its rows. Across this sample there are approximately 320,000 distinct CDR3 sequences, with roughly 24% seen only once. The ten largest clones represent about 0.73% of the sample. What was sequenced was naive CD8+ T cells from blood, with Jurkat cell RNA spiked in. The cell subset or site label for this specimen denotes: FACS-sorted CD8+CD4-CCR7+CD45RA+ naive T cells. The receptors originated from a human donor in good health. Some libraries in this study had Jurkat cell RNA spiked in.

Only a few counts were recorded for this clonotype. The V gene is TRBV4-2, the J gene TRBJ2-7, with D perhaps given as TRBD1 or TRBD2 (6 bases each). The CDR3 length is 15 residues. The germline gives CDR1 LGHNA, CDR2 YNFKEQ. Trimming cost V 1 base and J 0 bases, with 10 bases left between them. The CDR3 DNA is TGTGCCAGCAGCCAAGTGACGGGGGCCTCCTACGAGCAGTACTTC. Protein sequence: CASSQVTGASYEQYF.

About this clonotype: Being one base from a much bigger clone, this may be a read error. The V and J genes are TRBV7-2 and TRBJ2-3; D remains unclear. The germline V gene encodes CDR1 SGHTA and CDR2 FQGNSA. Deletions cut 5 bases from V and 3 bases from J, with 9 bases between. The CDR3 is 13 amino acids. CDR3 protein: CASSPPTTDTQYF. The CDR3 DNA reads as TGTGCCAGCAGCCCACCGACTACAGATACGCAGTATTTT.

V usage is TRBV6-2 or TRBV6-3 and J usage is TRBJ1-1, with D tentatively TRBD1 (5 bases). The CDR3 length is 14 residues. Looked up from germline, CDR1 is MNHEY and CDR2 is SVGEGT. The germline V and J ends were trimmed by 0 bases and 5 bases, with 10 bases remaining between them. CDR3 sequence: CASSYSFGQTEAFF. Here the CDR3 DNA reads TGTGCCAGCAGTTACTCGTTCGGACAAACTGAAGCTTTCTTT.

As to this clonotype: This may come from a read error, since a much larger clone is one base off. The genes are TRBV25-1 and TRBJ2-7; the D is unclear. Germline CDR1 and CDR2: MGHDK and SYGVNS. Trimming removed 3 bases from V and 1 base from J, with 13 bases in between. The CDR3 extends over 15 amino acids. The CDR3 region has the DNA TGTGCCAGCAGTGATCCGTGGGCTGCTTCCTACGAGCAGTACTTC. Encoded protein: CASSDPWAASYEQYF.

This clonotype was counted at least ten times. The rearrangement uses TRBV20-1 and TRBJ2-3; 8 bases match TRBD2. V gave up 0 bases and J gave up 3 bases; unmatched junction bases: 5. There are 15 residues in the CDR3. Germline V CDR1 and CDR2: DFQATT, SNEGSKA (reference sequence). CDR3 region: CSARDPSGSTDTQYF. The CDR3 DNA is TGCAGTGCTAGAGATCCCAGCGGGAGTACAGATACGCAGTATTTT.

The chain recombines TRBV5-4 with TRBJ1-1; TRBD1 matches at 11 bases. CDR1 is SGHNT, CDR2 YYREEE, per germline (reference sequence). CDR3 size: 15 residues. J lost 7 bases, V lost 3 bases, and 8 bases had no gene match. In DNA form, the CDR3 reads TGTGCCAGCAGCTATCGGACAGGGGGCGCGGGTGAAGCTTTCTTT. This translates into CASSYRTGGAGEAFF.

The CDR3 region has the DNA TGTGCCAGCAGCCCTGTAAACGTGCGCGAAAAACTGTTTTTT. It encodes CASSPVNVREKLFF. V is TRBV3-1 and J is TRBJ1-4; the D is unclear. Germline CDR1 and CDR2: LGHDT and YNNKEL (reference sequence). V was pared by 4 bases and J by 8 bases, with 14 bases between. The CDR3 is 14 amino acids.

This clonotype was observed many times. The genes are TRBV4-1 and TRBJ1-5; D might be TRBD1 (6 bases). The germline gives CDR1 MGHRA, CDR2 YSYEKL. The CDR3 sequence is 13 residues long. With 2 bases removed from V and 7 bases from J, the gap between germline ends came to 9 bases. CDR3 DNA: TGCGCCAGCAGCCAAATCACAGGGCAGCCCCAGCATTTT. Translated: CASSQITGQPQHF.

This clonotype was observed at least ten times. The rearrangement links TRBV29-1 to TRBJ1-1, with TRBD1 as a possible D gene (5 bases). CDR1 and CDR2 from the germline V gene are SQVTM and ANQGSEA. Trimming shortened V by 2 bases and J by 2 bases, and 18 bases separated the two germline ends. This CDR3 is 16 amino acids long. The CDR3 region is CSVEPTMMQGNTEAFF. CDR3 coding DNA: TGCAGCGTTGAACCGACAATGATGCAGGGTAACACTGAAGCTTTCTTT.

The rearrangement links TRBV4-1 to TRBJ1-5, with D unclear. V gave up 3 bases and J gave up 4 bases, with 4 bases separating them. The CDR3 extends over 12 amino acids. Germline V gives CDR1 MGHRA, CDR2 YSYEKL. The CDR3 region has the DNA TGCGCCAGCAGCCAGCCAAATCAGCCCCAGCATTTT. This codes for CASSQPNQPQHF.

This clonotype was counted ten times or more. The CDR3 nucleotides read TGTGCCAGCAGTTTCGGGGACACCCCTAACTATGGCTACACCTTC. As protein: CASSFGDTPNYGYTF. V usage is TRBV27 and J usage is TRBJ1-2, with a weak D call TRBD1 (6 bases). V lost 3 bases, J lost 0 bases, and 11 bases lay in between. The CDR3 runs to 15 residues. Germline-derived CDR1 and CDR2 are MNHEY and SMNVEV (reference sequence).

The chain links TRBV19 to TRBJ2-3, with TRBD2 identical over 11 bases. V shed 1 base, J shed 4 bases, and the junction held 4 bases outside the gene matches. Germline assignment: CDR1 LNHDA and CDR2 SQIVND (reference sequence). This CDR3 is 16 amino acids long. The CDR3 here is CASSIVLAGGSDTQYF. CDR3 in DNA: TGTGCCAGTAGTATAGTCCTAGCGGGGGGTTCAGATACGCAGTATTTT. The complete variable domain, with remaining parts taken from reference TRBV19 and TRBJ2-3, reads DGGITQSPKYLFRKEGQNVTLSCEQNLNHDAMYWYRQDPGQGLRLIYYSQIVNDFQKGDIAEGYSVSREKKESFPLTVTSAQKNPTAFYLCASSIVLAGGSDTQYFGPGTRLTVL.

This clonotype was detected many times. This rearrangement joins TRBV5-5 to TRBJ2-7, with a tentative D call TRBD1 (6 bases). Trimming stripped 7 bases from V and 0 bases from J, with 17 bases between. Germline lookup yields CDR1 SGHKS and CDR2 YYEKEE (reference sequence). This CDR3 is built from 15 residues. CDR3 bases: TGTGCCAGCTGGGCTGAGGACAGCCTCTCCTACGAGCAGTACTTC. Translation gives CASWAEDSLSYEQYF. Full variable domain (missing parts from reference TRBV5-5 and TRBJ2-7): DAGVTQSPTHLIKTRGQQVTLRCSPISGHKSVSWYQQVLGQGPQFIFQYYEKEERGRGNFPDRFSARQFPNYSSELNVNALLLGDSALYLCASWAEDSLSYEQYFGPGTRLTVT.

This clonotype was recorded a few times. The genes are TRBV6-1 and TRBJ2-7; the D gene is possibly TRBD2 (6 bases). Deletions cut 8 bases from V and 3 bases from J, with 14 bases between. Germline assignment: CDR1 MNHNS and CDR2 SASEGT. This CDR3 is built from 13 residues. The CDR3 protein is CASYSWEDYEQYF. The CDR3 bases are TGTGCCAGCTACAGTTGGGAGGACTACGAGCAGTACTTC.

This clonotype was detected ten times or more. This sequence joins TRBV7-9 and TRBJ2-2; no firm D call. Looked up from germline, CDR1 is SEHNR and CDR2 is FQNEAQ (reference sequence). Trimming pared 4 bases from V and 7 bases from J, leaving 13 bases between. The CDR3 is 14 amino acids. The CDR3: CASSSLHQIGELFF. The CDR3 coding sequence is TGTGCCAGCAGCTCCCTACACCAAATCGGGGAGCTGTTTTTT.

Only a few counts were recorded for this clonotype. J is TRBJ1-1 and V is TRBV27; D may be TRBD1 (5 bases). This CDR3 spans 15 amino acids. In germline, CDR1 is MNHEY, CDR2 SMNVEV (reference sequence). Deletions cut 2 bases from V and 2 bases from J, with 12 bases between. CDR3 loop: CASSLGAGLNTEAFF. The CDR3 nucleotides read TGTGCCAGCAGTTTAGGGGCCGGACTAAACACTGAAGCTTTCTTT.

This clonotype has a handful of counts. The chain has TRBV27 and TRBJ1-1; unclear D gene. The length of the CDR3 is 15 residues. The germline V gene encodes CDR1 MNHEY and CDR2 SMNVEV (reference sequence). V gave up 6 bases and J gave up 3 bases, with 17 bases separating them. The CDR3 bases are TGTGCCAGCAGCTCCGCTAGGACGGCGGACACTGAAGCTTTCTTT. Amino acid sequence: CASSSARTADTEAFF.

The chain couples TRBV2 to TRBJ2-7, with a possible D match to TRBD2 (5 bases). The CDR3 consists of 13 residues. Germline CDR1 reads SNHLY; CDR2 reads FYNNEI. The ends were cut back, 4 bases at V and 0 bases at J, with 7 bases in the middle. CDR3 sequence reads: CASSVRDSYEQYF. The CDR3 coding sequence is TGTGCCAGCAGTGTCCGGGACTCCTACGAGCAGTACTTC.

This clonotype has more than one count but fewer than ten. This sequence joins TRBV19 and TRBJ1-1, with D possibly matching TRBD1 (5 bases). The CDR3 runs 15 residues. Germline CDR1 and CDR2: LNHDA and SQIVND (reference sequence). Trimming shortened V by 6 bases and J by 5 bases, and 19 bases separated the two germline ends. CDR3: CASSKPGPTRTEAFF. Written as DNA, the CDR3 is TGTGCCAGTAGCAAACCGGGACCCACCCGGACTGAAGCTTTCTTT.

The table lists this clonotype with many counts. The V call is TRBV7-3, the J call TRBJ2-7; tentatively, D is TRBD1 or TRBD2 (5 bases each). Germline V gene data show CDR1 as SGHTA and CDR2 as FQGTGA. Trimming removed 1 base at V and 4 bases at J, with 14 bases between. The CDR3 runs 15 residues. The CDR3 is CASSLNLGEKYEQYF. The CDR3 DNA reads TGTGCCAGCAGCTTAAATTTGGGGGAGAAGTACGAGCAGTACTTC.

This clonotype was counted ten times or more. This rearrangement joins TRBV4-3 to TRBJ2-1; possible D gene TRBD1, 6 bases. Germline V gene sequence: CDR1 LGHNA, CDR2 YSLEER. This CDR3 has 16 amino acids. Between the trimmed V and J ends, which lost 0 bases and 2 bases, there was a span of 11 bases. This CDR3 reads CASSQDYRAAYNEQFF. As DNA, the CDR3 is TGCGCCAGCAGCCAAGATTACAGGGCTGCCTACAATGAGCAGTTCTTC.

The V and J genes are TRBV7-9 and TRBJ1-1, with TRBD1 identical over 7 bases. Looked up from germline, CDR1 is SEHNR and CDR2 is FQNEAQ (reference sequence). This CDR3 is 16 amino acids long. Unmatched junction bases numbered 13, after V lost 5 bases and J lost 4 bases. The CDR3 nucleotides are TGTGCCAGCAGCAAAGGACAGGATGGACTGAGCACTGAAGCTTTCTTT. It codes for CASSKGQDGLSTEAFF.

In its sample, this clonotype was seen a few times. V usage is TRBV12-3 or TRBV12-4 and J usage is TRBJ2-1, with 11 bases fitting TRBD2. V was pared by 6 bases and J by 4 bases, with 8 bases of the junction left unmatched. CDR3 length: 16 amino acids. The CDR3 DNA reads as TGTGCCAGCAGGGGGGCTAGCGGGGGGAATTACAATGAGCAGTTCTTC. Translated, it gives CASRGASGGNYNEQFF.

This clonotype has only a few counts. The J gene is TRBJ2-5, the V gene TRBV7-6; no firm D call. Trimming stripped 5 bases from V and 4 bases from J, with 5 bases between. In germline, CDR1 is SGHVS, CDR2 FNYEAQ. The CDR3 runs to 11 residues. The CDR3 protein is CASSQAETQYF. The CDR3 DNA follows: TGTGCCAGCAGCCAGGCAGAGACCCAGTACTTC.

This clonotype was counted at least ten times. The V gene is TRBV13, the J gene TRBJ2-7; D gene unclear. Germline V gene data show CDR1 as PRHDT and CDR2 as FYEKMQ (reference sequence). V dropped 0 bases and J dropped 7 bases, with 10 bases sitting between them. The CDR3 has 13 residues. The DNA of the CDR3 is TGTGCCAGCAGCTTAGGGTATGAGGAGGAGCAGTACTTC. This encodes CASSLGYEEEQYF.

This clonotype showed up just a few times. V is TRBV19 and J is TRBJ1-5, with D possibly TRBD1 on 6 matching bases. The CDR3 contains 16 residues. V was cut by 3 bases and J by 0 bases, with 12 bases left in between. Per germline, CDR1 LNHDA and CDR2 SQIVND (reference sequence). The CDR3 coding sequence is TGTGCCAGTAGTATTTGGGGGGCTTATAGCAATCAGCCCCAGCATTTT. It is translated as CASSIWGAYSNQPQHF.

The chain is built from TRBV13 and TRBJ2-5, with TRBD2 identical over 8 bases. Germline assignment: CDR1 PRHDT and CDR2 FYEKMQ (reference sequence). Unmatched junction bases numbered 5, after V lost 5 bases and J lost 0 bases. The CDR3 extends over 15 amino acids. CDR3 nucleotide sequence: TGTGCCAGCAGCGACGGGACTAGGTACCAAGAGACCCAGTACTTC. Amino acids: CASSDGTRYQETQYF.

This clonotype was seen ten or more times. The chain carries TRBV6-1 and TRBJ1-5, with D unclear. Per the germline V gene, CDR1 is MNHNS and CDR2 is SASEGT. The CDR3 extends over 14 amino acids. The germline V and J ends were trimmed by 7 bases and 6 bases, with 16 bases remaining between them. In nucleotides, the CDR3 is TGTGCCAGCACCATCAGGCAACGGGGTCAGCCCCAGCATTTT. Protein sequence: CASTIRQRGQPQHF.